Each of the 22 T cell receptor beta chains below was sequenced from the same sample in a study of radiotherapy plus CTLA-4 blockade in lung cancer. Libraries were prepared by immunoSEQ multiplex PCR; TCRdb keeps only in-frame clonotypes and omits some of them. In the table there are 45,000 or so clones, 65% to 85% of which are singletons. The material was peripheral blood, obtained from a patient treated with radiotherapy plus ipilimumab. The receptors originated from a human donor with non-small cell lung cancer who had stable disease on radiotherapy plus ipilimumab.

This chain uses TRBV4-3 with TRBJ2-7, with D hard to call. In germline, CDR1 is LGHNA, CDR2 YSLEER. Trimming shortened V by 1 base and J by 3 bases, and 10 bases separated the two germline ends. The CDR3 totals 14 residues. The chain's CDR3 is CASSQVPQNYEQYF. The CDR3 DNA reads as TGCGCCAGCAGCCAAGTCCCACAAAACTACGAGCAGTACTTC.

The V and J genes are TRBV7-2 and TRBJ2-7; the D gene is possibly TRBD1 (6 bases). In germline, CDR1 is SGHTA, CDR2 FQGNSA. Trimming took 4 bases from V and 3 from J, leaving 13 bases between them. This CDR3 contains 14 residues. CDR3 sequence reads: CASSSRQVRYEQYF. The CDR3 bases are TGTGCCAGCAGCTCAAGACAGGTTCGCTACGAGCAGTACTTC.

The rearrangement uses TRBV5-1 and TRBJ1-2; 12 bases line up with TRBD1. After removal of 5 bases from V and 3 bases from J, the junction contained 14 bases not matched to a gene. The length of the CDR3 is 18 residues. Looked up from germline, CDR1 is SGHRS and CDR2 is YFSETQ. The CDR3 sequence: CASRMAGDRGRRDYGYTF. Written as DNA, the CDR3 is TGCGCCAGCAGAATGGCGGGGGACAGGGGGCGCCGGGACTATGGCTACACCTTC.

The chain uses TRBV25-1 and TRBJ1-4, with TRBD1 matching over 8 bases. The CDR3 totals 15 residues. Germline loops: CDR1 MGHDK, CDR2 SYGVNS. Trimming cost V 6 bases and J 2 bases; bases outside gene matches: 5. The CDR3 region is CASSPRTGTNEKLFF. The CDR3 DNA reads as TGTGCCAGCAGCCCAAGGACAGGGACTAATGAAAAACTGTTTTTT.

V usage is TRBV5-8 and J usage is TRBJ1-1, with no clear D. Trimming stripped 3 bases from V and 6 bases from J, with 12 bases between. Germline V CDR1 and CDR2: SGHTS, YDEGEE. The length of the CDR3 is 13 residues. CDR3 bases: TGTGCCAGCAGCTCGGGTGTCAAGGCTGAAGCTTTCTTT. Protein: CASSSGVKAEAFF.

V gene TRBV30 combines with J gene TRBJ1-1; D gene uncertain. Between the trimmed V and J ends, which lost 5 bases and 5 bases, there was a span of 6 bases. The CDR3 contains 10 residues. Germline CDR1 reads GTSNPN; CDR2 reads SVGIG (reference sequence). CDR3 coding DNA: TGTGCCTGGGGGTGGACTGAAGCTTTCTTT. As protein: CAWGWTEAFF.

This clone was seen once. The chain joins TRBV5-1 to TRBJ1-1; D is possibly TRBD1 (5 bases). The CDR3 has 16 amino acids. V was clipped by 4 bases and J by 4 bases, with 20 bases between them. Germline CDR1 and CDR2: SGHRS and YFSETQ. CDR3 sequence reads: CASSLNIGAGPTEAFF. The CDR3 DNA reads TGCGCCAGCAGCCTGAACATAGGGGCGGGGCCCACTGAAGCTTTCTTT. The full variable domain, with the rest looked up from reference TRBV5-1 and TRBJ1-1, is KAGVTQTPRYLIKTRGQQVTLSCSPISGHRSVSWYQQTPGQGLQFLFEYFSETQRNKGNFPGRFSGRQFSNSRSEMNVSTLELGDSALYLCASSLNIGAGPTEAFFGQGTRLTVV.

The chain employs TRBV27 and TRBJ1-3; weak D call: TRBD1 (5 bases). The CDR3 extends over 15 amino acids. The V end was cut by 3 bases, the J end by 2 bases, with 11 bases between. Germline V lookup: CDR1 MNHEY, CDR2 SMNVEV (reference sequence). The CDR3 coding sequence is TGTGCCAGCAGTTTGCGGGGGGTGACTGGAAACACCATATATTTT. Translated: CASSLRGVTGNTIYF.

V usage is TRBV11-2 and J usage is TRBJ1-1; D unresolved. The germline V gene encodes CDR1 SGHAT and CDR2 FQNNGV. The CDR3 extends over 14 amino acids. V gave up 5 bases and J gave up 5 bases, with 15 bases separating them. The CDR3 DNA follows: TGTGCCAGCAGCAAAAAGGGAGGAAGTACTGAAGCTTTCTTT. It is translated as CASSKKGGSTEAFF.

Only one count was recorded for this clone. This sequence joins TRBV9 and TRBJ2-6; D is uncertain. From germline, CDR1 is SGDLS and CDR2 YYNGEE. The CDR3 spans 14 residues. V was pared by 2 bases and J by 1 base, with 4 bases between. The CDR3 bases are TGTGCCAGCAGCGTGACGTCTGGGGCCAACGTCCTGACTTTC. Its translation: CASSVTSGANVLTF. The complete variable domain, with remaining parts taken from reference TRBV9 and TRBJ2-6, reads DSGVTQTPKHLITATGQRVTLRCSPRSGDLSVYWYQQSLDQGLQFLIQYYNGEERAKGNILERFSAQQFPDLHSELNLSSLELGDSALYFCASSVTSGANVLTFGAGSRLTVL.

This chain connects TRBV7-9 to TRBJ2-5; 7 positions match TRBD2. CDR3 length equals 15 residues. The trim removed 3 bases at V and 5 bases at J, leaving 9 bases unmatched. The germline CDR1 and CDR2 sequences are SEHNR and FQNEAQ (reference sequence). For the CDR3, the DNA is TGTGCCAGCAGCTTCGGACTAGTAAGGTGGGAGACCCAGTACTTC. This encodes CASSFGLVRWETQYF. Complete variable domain (other parts from reference TRBV7-9 and TRBJ2-5): DTGVSQNPRHKITKRGQNVTFRCDPISEHNRLYWYRQTLGQGPEFLTYFQNEAQLEKSRLLSDRFSAERPKGSFSTLEIQRTEQGDSAMYLCASSFGLVRWETQYFGPGTRLLVL.

J is TRBJ2-7 and V is TRBV6-4; possible D gene TRBD1, 6 bases. This CDR3 spans 16 amino acids. The V gene lost 5 bases and the J gene lost 1 base, with 18 bases spanning the gap. CDR1 and CDR2 (germline): MRHNA, SNTAGT. The CDR3 bases are TGTGCCAGCAGTTACGCTTCGGACAGTGGATCCTACGAGCAGTACTTC. Its translation is CASSYASDSGSYEQYF.

The chain carries TRBV2 and TRBJ1-2; D is undetermined. The CDR3 is 13 amino acids. The germline CDR1 and CDR2 sequences are SNHLY and FYNNEI. V lost 3 bases and J 1 base, leaving 6 bases between the germline ends. In nucleotides, the CDR3 is TGTGCCAGCAGTGACCGAGGTAACTATGGCTACACCTTC. Translating it yields CASSDRGNYGYTF. The variable domain in full, completed from reference TRBV2 and TRBJ1-2, reads EPEVTQTPSHQVTQMGQEVILRCVPISNHLYFYWYRQILGQKVEFLVSFYNNEISEKSEIFDDQFSVERPDGSNFTLKIRSTKLEDSAMYFCASSDRGNYGYTFGSGTRLTVV.

The chain is built from TRBV4-2 and TRBJ1-4, with D possibly being TRBD1 (6 bases). The length of the CDR3 is 18 residues. Germline CDR1 and CDR2: LGHNA and YNFKEQ. V was clipped by 3 bases and J by 0 bases, with 17 bases between them. DNA for the CDR3: TGTGCCAGCAGCCAGCCGACAGGCGCAACTCCAACTAATGAAAAACTGTTTTTT. Its translation: CASSQPTGATPTNEKLFF.

V gene TRBV11-2 combines with J gene TRBJ2-7; TRBD1 might be the D (5 bases). The CDR3 is 15 amino acids. Trimming stripped 5 bases from V and 1 base from J, with 15 bases between. Germline V gene lookup returns CDR1 SGHAT and CDR2 FQNNGV. The CDR3 region has the DNA TGTGCCAGCAGCACGACAGTCCTCCTATCCTACGAGCAGTACTTC. It is translated as CASSTTVLLSYEQYF.

This clone was picked up a small number of times. CDR3: CASSEWANNQPQHF. The CDR3 nucleotides read TGTGCCAGCAGTGAGTGGGCCAACAATCAGCCCCAGCATTTT. The rearrangement links TRBV6-1 to TRBJ1-5; no definite D call. Germline V CDR1 and CDR2: MNHNS, SASEGT. Trimming removed 3 bases from V and 3 bases from J, with 9 bases in between. CDR3 length: 14 amino acids.

The V gene is TRBV5-1, the J gene TRBJ2-2; 7 bases fit TRBD1. The J segment lost 3 bases and the V segment lost 0 bases, leaving 5 bases of the junction unmatched. The length of the CDR3 is 16 residues. The germline CDR1 and CDR2 sequences are SGHRS and YFSETQ. CDR3 amino acids: CASSLGGGLDTGELFF. The CDR3 DNA follows: TGCGCCAGCAGCTTGGGAGGGGGCTTGGACACCGGGGAGCTGTTTTTT.

The rearrangement links TRBV30 to TRBJ1-2, with TRBD1 identical over 9 bases. The trim removed 3 bases at V and 6 bases at J, leaving 5 bases unmatched. This CDR3 region has 13 residues. Germline CDR1 reads GTSNPN; CDR2 reads SVGIG (reference sequence). The CDR3 DNA is TGTGCCTGGAGCGGGACAGGGTATAATGGCTACACCTTC. Its translation: CAWSGTGYNGYTF.

A few counts support this clone. CDR3 region: CASSYRDRGWDEQFF. The CDR3 bases are TGTGCCAGCAGTTACCGGGACAGGGGGTGGGATGAGCAGTTCTTC. This chain joins TRBV27 and TRBJ2-1; 11 positions match TRBD1. This CDR3 region has 15 residues. Germline trimming cut 4 bases from V and 8 bases from J; bases unmatched to any gene: 7. The germline gives CDR1 MNHEY, CDR2 SMNVEV (reference sequence).

The chain carries TRBV11-2 and TRBJ1-5; TRBD1 matches 9 bases. V lost 5 bases and J lost 6; bases outside the gene matches: 11. The length of the CDR3 is 16 residues. Germline CDR1 SGHAT, CDR2 FQNNGV. The CDR3 region is CASSPGDRVKAQPQHF. CDR3 DNA: TGTGCCAGCAGCCCCGGGGACAGGGTAAAAGCTCAGCCCCAGCATTTT.

This clone was observed a single time. The rearrangement joins TRBV9 to TRBJ2-5, with 7 bases aligning to TRBD2. V was pared by 4 bases and J by 4 bases, with 13 bases of the junction left unmatched. There are 16 residues in the CDR3. Germline V gene data show CDR1 as SGDLS and CDR2 as YYNGEE. CDR3 region: CASSPRWGGLTETQYF. CDR3 nucleotides: TGTGCCAGCAGCCCTCGTTGGGGGGGACTCACAGAGACCCAGTACTTC.

V gene TRBV7-8 combines with J gene TRBJ1-5; unclear D gene. The V end was cut by 2 bases, the J end by 0 bases, with 5 bases between. Germline values: CDR1 SGHVS, CDR2 FQNEAQ. The CDR3 contains 14 residues. The CDR3 nucleotides read TGTGCCAGCAGCTTATCAGTTAGCAATCAGCCCCAGCATTTT. It specifies CASSLSVSNQPQHF.